The source of this TCR beta chain is a study of human T cells and chemical hapten exposure. This clonotype was seen more than once but under ten times. Antigen specificity is unknown. What the library attached to individual cDNA molecules were unique molecular identifiers. Via MiXCR, TCRdb re-called the RACE reads, giving one row per CDR3 protein. The data hold tens of thousands of distinct CDR3 sequences, with 8% to 10% observed a single time. Findings of the study overall: Significantly more large CDR3 similarity clusters were formed by expanded TCRs than by controls.

As to time point: pre-sensitization, week 0. The treatment denotes: therapeutic diphenylcyclopropenone sensitization with weekly scalp DPC. The CDR3 loop spans 15 amino acids. Germline V gene lookup returns CDR1 LGHNA and CDR2 YNFKEQ. V lost 0 bases and J 2 bases, leaving 11 bases between the germline ends. This chain links TRBV4-2 with TRBJ2-7; D could derive from TRBD1 or TRBD2 (5 bases each). Sequencing was performed on whole blood, taken in connection with sensitization to the hapten diphenylcyclopropenone (DPC). The sequence was obtained from a man aged 40-49 years with alopecia areata. Some clones in this sample may be carry-over from other donors' samples. The CDR3 DNA reads as TGTGCCAGCAGCCAAGATTCCCCGGGACCCTACGAGCAGTACTTC. This encodes CASSQDSPGPYEQYF.